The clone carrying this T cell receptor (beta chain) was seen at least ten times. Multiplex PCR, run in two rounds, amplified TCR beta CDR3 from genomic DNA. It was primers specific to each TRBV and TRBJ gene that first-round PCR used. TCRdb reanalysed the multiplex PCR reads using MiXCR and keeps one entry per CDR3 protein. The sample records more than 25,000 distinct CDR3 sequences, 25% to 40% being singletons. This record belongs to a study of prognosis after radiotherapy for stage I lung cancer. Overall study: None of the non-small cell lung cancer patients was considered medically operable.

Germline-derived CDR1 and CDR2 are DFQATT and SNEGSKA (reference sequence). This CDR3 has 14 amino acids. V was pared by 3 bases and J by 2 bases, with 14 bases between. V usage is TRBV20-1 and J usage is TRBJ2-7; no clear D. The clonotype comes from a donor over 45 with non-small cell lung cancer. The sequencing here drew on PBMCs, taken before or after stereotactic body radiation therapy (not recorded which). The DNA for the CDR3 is TGCAGTGCTAGGAAGGAGACGAATGCCTACGAGCAGTACTTC. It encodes CSARKETNAYEQYF.